This T cell receptor (beta chain) came from a study of T-cell memory formation after mild COVID-19. In the study overall: Clustering of TCRs was largely donor specific. Overall study results and limits: Later expanders leaned CD4+, whereas day 15 to 85 contracting clones were balanced CD4/CD8. Confirmation of SARS-CoV-2 specificity was lacking for second-wave clones peaking day 37. Some clones that responded were present in memory (sampled pre-infection), which suggests cross-reactive memory joined.

The length of the CDR3 is 17 residues. With 0 bases removed from V and 1 base from J, the gap between germline ends came to 15 bases. In germline, CDR1 is SGHRS, CDR2 YFSETQ. Concerning this clonotype: Its antigen is undetermined.

One entry per CDR3 protein results from TCRdb running MiXCR on the 5' RACE reads. The sample has roughly 400,000 distinct CDR3 sequences, about a sixth seen once. This clonotype originated in a man younger than 35 who had mild COVID-19 (a few samples of this study predate the infection). Cell type and time point are not known. This chain links TRBV5-1 with TRBJ2-3; a weak D match, TRBD1 (5 bases). Sequencing was done on a sample of PBMCs or a T cell subset sorted from them (not recorded which). CDR3: CASSLVWVQGGTDTQYF. In DNA form, the CDR3 reads TGCGCCAGCAGCTTGGTGTGGGTGCAGGGCGGCACAGATACGCAGTATTTT.